The rows below give T cell receptor beta chains drawn from one sample of a study of shared T cell receptors in the human thymus. Data came from immunoSEQ multiplex PCR; TCRdb stores just in-frame clones and leaves some out. The sample lists some 760,000 clones; 80% to 90% were seen once. The same data also contributed to another study, on human thymus T cells.

The source material was thymocytes. All receptors derive from a girl younger than two with a congenital heart defect. Both conserved end residues are part of each CDR3. Fields, in order: V gene, clone size, D gene, J gene, CDR3 DNA, CDR3 protein. The D gene is left open where the match is weak. Clone size, where shown, is once, few, many, or a class for clones that have expanded.

>TRBV5-6|-|-|TRBJ1-6
TGTGCCAGCAGCTTGGCTCTGTCTGCACGGCAGGTACTTGAGACACCCCTCCACTTT
CASSLALSARQVLETPLHF
>TRBV14|-|-|TRBJ2-1
TGTGCCAGCAGCCGAATAGCCCAAGAAGAGCAGTTCTTC
CASSRIAQEEQFF
>TRBV7-2|-|TRBD2|TRBJ2-1
TGTGCCAGCAGCCGCCGACTAGCGGGGATCTACAATGAGCAGTTCTTC
CASSRRLAGIYNEQFF
>TRBV11-2|-|TRBD2|TRBJ2-2
TGTGCCAGCAGCTTACCTGCCCAAGGACTAGGCAACACCGGGGAGCTGTTTTTT
CASSLPAQGLGNTGELFF
>TRBV29-1|-|TRBD1|TRBJ1-2
TGCAGCGTTGAACCCGGGACAGATTATGGCTACACCTTC
CSVEPGTDYGYTF
>TRBV9|few|TRBD1|TRBJ2-7
TGTGCCAGCAGCGTAGACCGGGACAGGCCCTCCTACGAGCAGTACTTC
CASSVDRDRPSYEQYF
>TRBV7-9|-|-|TRBJ2-2
TGTGCCAGCAGTCATAACCAGGGGTATGACACCGGGGAGCTGTTTTTT
CASSHNQGYDTGELFF
>TRBV7-2|-|TRBD2|TRBJ2-5
TGTGCCAGCAGCTTACTGGCTAGCGGACTCCCTTGGGAGACCCAGTACTTC
CASSLLASGLPWETQYF
>TRBV7-5|-|-|TRBJ2-2
TGTGCCAGAAGCCCCACCCCACAGAAGAACACCGGGGAGCTGTTTTTT
CARSPTPQKNTGELFF
>TRBV7-6|-|-|TRBJ2-1
TGTGCCAGCAGCTCCGAAAAACAGGGCGAGCAGTTCTTC
CASSSEKQGEQFF
>TRBV12-5|-|-|TRBJ1-3
TGTGCTAGTGGTTTGGTCCTTACTCAGCGTGGAAACACCATATATTTT
CASGLVLTQRGNTIYF
>TRBV27|-|TRBD2|TRBJ2-5
TGTGCCAGCAGTCCACCCCACGGGGGGGGTCAAGGGGCCCAGTACTTC
CASSPPHGGGQGAQYF
>TRBV5-4|-|TRBD2|TRBJ2-3
TGTGCCAGCAGCTTCTTTAGCGGGGGGGGCCCCACAGATACGCAGTATTTT
CASSFFSGGGPTDTQYF
>TRBV6-5|-|TRBD1|TRBJ1-2
TGTGCCAGCAGCGGACAGGGAACAATCTATGGCTACACCTTC
CASSGQGTIYGYTF
>TRBV21-1|-|-|TRBJ2-2
TGTGCCAGCAGCAAAATCGGACAGGGGGAGGCCGGGGAGCTGTTTTTT
CASSKIGQGEAGELFF
>TRBV10-3|-|-|TRBJ2-2
TGTGCCATCAGTGACCCAGGGGCCTCGGAAGCCGGGGAGCTGTTTTTT
CAISDPGASEAGELFF
>TRBV6-1|-|-|TRBJ2-5
TGTGCCAGTGCGGCCAGCTTGTACCAAGAGACCCAGTACTTC
CASAASLYQETQYF
>TRBV5-6|-|-|TRBJ2-7
TGTGCCAGCAGCTCCAACAGGTACGAGCAGTACTTC
CASSSNRYEQYF
>TRBV14|-|TRBD2|TRBJ2-7
TGTGCCAGCCCCTTCCAACCGGGACTAGCCCAGGAGAGCTCCTACGAGCAGTACTTC
CASPFQPGLAQESSYEQYF
>TRBV5-1|-|TRBD1|TRBJ2-5
TGCGCCAGCAGCTTGGCGGGACAGTCGGAAGAGACCCAGTACTTC
CASSLAGQSEETQYF
>TRBV19|-|-|TRBJ1-5
TGTGCCAGTGGGGCGGACAGACCTCAGCCCCAGCATTTT
CASGADRPQPQHF
>TRBV11-3|-|TRBD2|TRBJ2-1
TGTGCCAGCAGCCCGGGGGCGGGGCTAGCGGGGGGGTTGGAGCAGTTCTTC
CASSPGAGLAGGLEQFF
>TRBV28|-|-|TRBJ1-2
TGTGCCAGTCAGAGGGCGTATGGCTACACCTTC
CASQRAYGYTF
>TRBV10-2|-|TRBD1|TRBJ1-2
TGCGCCAGCAGTGTAACGGGACAGATAAGGACTAACTATGGCTACACCTTC
CASSVTGQIRTNYGYTF
>TRBV7-9|-|-|TRBJ2-5
TGTGCCAGCAGCCTGGCCCAAGAGACCCAGTACTTC
CASSLAQETQYF
>TRBV4-1|-|-|TRBJ1-1
TGCGCCAGCAGCCAAGAACTGCCCACTGAAGCTTTCTTT
CASSQELPTEAFF
>TRBV4-2|-|-|TRBJ1-2
TGTGCCAGCAGCCAAGGGACAGTTCGGGGAGATGGCTACACCTTC
CASSQGTVRGDGYTF
>TRBV6-1|-|-|TRBJ1-2
TGTGCCAGCAGTGTCAGGTCCTACTATGGCTACACCTTC
CASSVRSYYGYTF
>TRBV6-5|-|-|TRBJ2-3
TGTGCCAGCAGGAGTGGACAGTGCACAGATACGCAGTATTTT
CASRSGQCTDTQYF
>TRBV7-2|-|TRBD1|TRBJ1-1
TGTGCCAGCAGCCCCACCCCCGGGACAGCGAACACTGAAGCTTTCTTT
CASSPTPGTANTEAFF
>TRBV11-2|-|TRBD1|TRBJ2-6
TGTGCCAGCAGCTTAAAGGGGGCCGCTCGTGGGGCCAACGTCCTGACTTTC
CASSLKGAARGANVLTF
>TRBV4-1|few|TRBD1|TRBJ1-1
TGCGCCAGCAAGGCTCAGGGGGGACCCGGGGCTGAAGCTTTCTTT
CASKAQGGPGAEAFF
>TRBV5-4|-|-|TRBJ1-1
TGTGCCAGCAGCTTGAGACAGACGGGGGGTAGAAAGGTGGGCACTGAAGCTTTCTTT
CASSLRQTGGRKVGTEAFF
>TRBV7-9|few|TRBD1|TRBJ2-7
TGTGCCAGCAGCTTAGGGCTAGGGGGCGACGAGCAGTACTTC
CASSLGLGGDEQYF
>TRBV4-1|-|-|TRBJ2-2
TGCGCCAGCAGCCACCAGGTAACACAGAACACCGGGGAGCTGTTTTTT
CASSHQVTQNTGELFF
>TRBV27|-|TRBD2|TRBJ2-7
TGTGCCAGCAGTTTGACTAAGGGGCTCCCGGGACTAGATCAGTACGAGCAGTACTTC
CASSLTKGLPGLDQYEQYF
>TRBV7-2|-|-|TRBJ2-7
TGTGCCAGCAGCTTAGATACGGGGAAAAGGTGCTACGAGCAGTACTTC
CASSLDTGKRCYEQYF
>TRBV7-2|-|-|TRBJ1-2
TGTGCCAGCAGCCCCCACTACTCAGCTAGCTATGGCTACACCTTC
CASSPHYSASYGYTF
>TRBV7-9|-|TRBD1|TRBJ2-1
TGTGCCAGCAGCTTCGGGACAGGGTTGAACAATGAGCAGTTCTTC
CASSFGTGLNNEQFF
>TRBV10-3|-|-|TRBJ1-2
TGTGCCATCAGGGTGGACAGCCTGGGATTTAAGGGCTACACCTTC
CAIRVDSLGFKGYTF
>TRBV18|-|TRBD1|TRBJ2-7
TGTGCCAGCTCGCCAGGACAGGGAGTAACCTACGAGCAGTACTTC
CASSPGQGVTYEQYF
>TRBV28|once|-|TRBJ1-6
TGTGCCAGCAGTTCAAAGGAGGGGGGGACAAATTCACCCCTCCACTTT
CASSSKEGGTNSPLHF
>TRBV7-9|-|-|TRBJ1-2
TGTGCCAGCAGCTTAGCCCACGGTACAGGGCACAGCTATGGCTACACCTTC
CASSLAHGTGHSYGYTF
>TRBV6-1|-|TRBD2|TRBJ2-2
TGTGCCAGCAGTGACGGCCTACTAGCGGGGGGGCTGGGAACCGGGGAGCTGTTTTTT
CASSDGLLAGGLGTGELFF
>TRBV4-1|once|-|TRBJ1-2
TGCGCCAGCAGCCGCCTTCTGGCGGTGAGGGGCTACACCTTC
CASSRLLAVRGYTF
>TRBV15|-|-|TRBJ1-2
TGTGCCACCAGCAGATTACGGGCGGGGGTAGGGGGCTATGGCTACACCTTC
CATSRLRAGVGGYGYTF
>TRBV11-2|-|TRBD2|TRBJ2-7
TGTGCCAGCAGCCCAACTTTTCCGGGGGGTGTCACCTACGAGCAGTACTTC
CASSPTFPGGVTYEQYF
>TRBV7-6|-|TRBD1|TRBJ1-4
TGTGCCAGCAGCCCGCCTTTTACCCACCGTGGACAGGTTTATGAAAAACTGTTTTTT
CASSPPFTHRGQVYEKLFF